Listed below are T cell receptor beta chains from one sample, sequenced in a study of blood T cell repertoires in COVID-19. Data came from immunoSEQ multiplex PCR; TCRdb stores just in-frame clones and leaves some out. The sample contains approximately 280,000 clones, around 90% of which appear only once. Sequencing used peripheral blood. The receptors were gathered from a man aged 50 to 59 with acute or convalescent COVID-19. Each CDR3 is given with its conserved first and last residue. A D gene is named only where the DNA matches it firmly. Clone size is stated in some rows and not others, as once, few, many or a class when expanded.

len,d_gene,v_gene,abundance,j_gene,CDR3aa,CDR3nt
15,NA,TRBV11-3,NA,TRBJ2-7,CASSLQGTLSYEQYF,TGTGCCAGCAGCTTACAGGGAACCCTTTCCTACGAGCAGTACTTC
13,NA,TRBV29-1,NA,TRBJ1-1,CSVARTPNTEAFF,TGCAGCGTTGCTAGGACACCGAACACTGAAGCTTTCTTT
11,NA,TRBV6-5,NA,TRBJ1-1,CASVGNTEAFF,TGTGCCAGCGTCGGGAACACTGAAGCTTTCTTT
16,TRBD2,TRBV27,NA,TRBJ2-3,CASSLQRGVFTDTQYF,TGTGCCAGCAGTTTACAGCGGGGAGTCTTTACAGATACGCAGTATTTT
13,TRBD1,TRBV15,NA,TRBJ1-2,CASGTDFPVGYTF,TGTGCCAGTGGGACAGATTTTCCGGTTGGCTACACCTTC
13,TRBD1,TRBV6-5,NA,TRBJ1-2,CATGTGSGYGYTF,TGTGCCACCGGGACAGGGTCGGGCTATGGCTACACCTTC
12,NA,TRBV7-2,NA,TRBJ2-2,CASSLSYGELFF,TGTGCCAGCAGCTTGTCGTACGGGGAGCTGTTTTTT
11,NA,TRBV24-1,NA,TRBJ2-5,CATSDSRTQYF,TGTGCCACCAGTGATTCCCGGACCCAGTACTTC
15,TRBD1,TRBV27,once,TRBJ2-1,CASSLFTGEWIEQFF,TGTGCCAGCAGTTTATTCACAGGGGAGTGGATTGAGCAGTTCTTC
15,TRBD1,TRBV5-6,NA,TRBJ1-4,CASTTDRGHNEKLFF,TGTGCCAGCACCACCGACAGGGGGCATAATGAAAAACTGTTTTTT
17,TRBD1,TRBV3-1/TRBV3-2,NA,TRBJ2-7,CASSQALQGKPNYEQYF,TGTGCCAGCAGCCAAGCGTTACAGGGGAAGCCCAACTACGAGCAGTACTTC
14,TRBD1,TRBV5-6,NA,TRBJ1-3,CASSDQGAGNTIYF,TGTGCCAGCAGCGATCAGGGGGCTGGAAACACCATATATTTT
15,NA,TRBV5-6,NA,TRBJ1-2,CASSLVAVTNYGYTF,TGTGCCAGCAGCTTGGTGGCGGTAACCAACTATGGCTACACCTTC